This TCR beta chain was documented in a study of CD4+ T cells in melanoma. Study outcomes and limitations: A reported correlation linked neoantigen-specific CD4+ T cells to CD8+, macrophage and B cell function. Diverse differentiation states were reported for melanoma neoantigen-specific CD4+ T cells.

Comments on this clone: The antigen is undetermined.

CDR1 and CDR2 from the germline V gene are SGHRS and YFSETQ. Trimming took 3 bases from V and 1 from J, leaving 10 bases between them. CDR3 length: 15 residues. Repertoires were generated with immunoSEQ multiplex PCR, while TCRdb's copy carries only in-frame clones and drops some. The sample has some 120,000 clones, 80% to 95% seen once. This TCR was sampled from a human donor with melanoma. This rearrangement joins TRBV5-1 to TRBJ1-4; D call uncertain. The sequenced sample consisted of peripheral blood. The CDR3 region is CASSSGLETNEKLFF. For the CDR3, the DNA is TGCGCCAGCAGCTCCGGGTTGGAAACTAATGAAAAACTGTTTTTT.